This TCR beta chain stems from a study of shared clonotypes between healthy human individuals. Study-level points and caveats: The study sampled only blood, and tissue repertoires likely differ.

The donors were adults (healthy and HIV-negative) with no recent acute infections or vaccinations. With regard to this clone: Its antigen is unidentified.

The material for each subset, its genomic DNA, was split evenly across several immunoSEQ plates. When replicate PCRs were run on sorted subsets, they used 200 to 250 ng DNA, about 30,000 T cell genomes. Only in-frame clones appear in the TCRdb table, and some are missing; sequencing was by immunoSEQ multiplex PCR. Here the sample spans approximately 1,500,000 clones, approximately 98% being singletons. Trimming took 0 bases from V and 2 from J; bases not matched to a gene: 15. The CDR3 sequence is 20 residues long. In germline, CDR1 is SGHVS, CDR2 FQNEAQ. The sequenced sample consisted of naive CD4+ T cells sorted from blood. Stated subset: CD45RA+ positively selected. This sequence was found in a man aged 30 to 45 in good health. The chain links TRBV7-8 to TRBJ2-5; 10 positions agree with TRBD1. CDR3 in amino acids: CASSLASGTGALGGQETQYF. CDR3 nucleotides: TGTGCCAGCAGCTTAGCGTCCGGGACAGGGGCTCTCGGGGGTCAAGAGACCCAGTACTTC.